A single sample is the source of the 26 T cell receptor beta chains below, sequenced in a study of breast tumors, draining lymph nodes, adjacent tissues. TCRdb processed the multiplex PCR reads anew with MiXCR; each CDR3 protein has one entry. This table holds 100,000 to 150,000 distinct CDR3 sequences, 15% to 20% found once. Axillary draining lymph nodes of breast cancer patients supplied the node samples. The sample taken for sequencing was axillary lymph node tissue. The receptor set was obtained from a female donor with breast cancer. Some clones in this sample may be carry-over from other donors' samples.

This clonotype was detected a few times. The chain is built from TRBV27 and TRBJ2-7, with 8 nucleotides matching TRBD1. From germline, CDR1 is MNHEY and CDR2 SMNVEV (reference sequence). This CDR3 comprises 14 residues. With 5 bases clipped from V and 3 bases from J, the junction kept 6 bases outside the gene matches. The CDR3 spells CASSRQGTHYEQYF. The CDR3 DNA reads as TGTGCCAGCAGTCGACAGGGGACCCACTACGAGCAGTACTTC.

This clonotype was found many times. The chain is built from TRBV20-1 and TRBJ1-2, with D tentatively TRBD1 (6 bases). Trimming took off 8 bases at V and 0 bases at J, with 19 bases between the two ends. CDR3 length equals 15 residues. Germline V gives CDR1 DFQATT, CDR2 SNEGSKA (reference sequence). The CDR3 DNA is TGCAGTCCAGGTACCTCAGGGGTAGCTAACTATGGCTACACCTTC. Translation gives CSPGTSGVANYGYTF.

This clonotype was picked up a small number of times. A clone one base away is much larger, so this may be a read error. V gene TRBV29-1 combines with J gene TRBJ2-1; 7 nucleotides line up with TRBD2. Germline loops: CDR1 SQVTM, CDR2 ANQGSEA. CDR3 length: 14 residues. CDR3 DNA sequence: TGCAGCGTTGAGGGGCGGGAGTCCTACGATGAGCAGTTCTTC. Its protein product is CSVEGRESYDEQFF.

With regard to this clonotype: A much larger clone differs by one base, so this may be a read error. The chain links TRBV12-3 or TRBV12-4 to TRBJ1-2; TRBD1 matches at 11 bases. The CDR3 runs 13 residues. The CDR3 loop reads CASSLGTGGGCTF. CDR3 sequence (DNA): TGTGCCAGCAGTTTAGGGACAGGGGGCGGCTGCACCTTC.

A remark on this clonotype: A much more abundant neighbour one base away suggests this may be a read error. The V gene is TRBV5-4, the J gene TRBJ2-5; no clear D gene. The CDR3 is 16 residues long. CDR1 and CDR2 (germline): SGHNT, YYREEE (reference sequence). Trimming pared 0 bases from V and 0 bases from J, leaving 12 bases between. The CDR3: CASSLVRQMYQETQYF. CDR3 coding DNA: TGTGCCAGCAGCTTGGTAAGGCAGATGTACCAAGAGACCCAGTACTTC.

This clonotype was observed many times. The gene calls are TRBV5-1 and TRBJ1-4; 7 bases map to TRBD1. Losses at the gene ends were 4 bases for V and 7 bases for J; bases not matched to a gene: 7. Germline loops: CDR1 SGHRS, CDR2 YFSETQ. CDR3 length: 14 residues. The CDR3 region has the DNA TGCGCCAGCAGCGTACGACAGGGACCTGAAAAACTGTTTTTT. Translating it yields CASSVRQGPEKLFF.

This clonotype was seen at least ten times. For the CDR3, the DNA is TGCGCCAGCAGTTCGGCAGGGGGCATAGGTGAAAAACTGTTTTTT. It is translated as CASSSAGGIGEKLFF. The J gene is TRBJ1-4, the V gene TRBV4-1, with TRBD1 matching over 8 bases. Germline V gives CDR1 MGHRA, CDR2 YSYEKL. Trimming removed 6 bases from V and 7 bases from J; junction bases left unmatched: 10. The CDR3 is 15 amino acids.

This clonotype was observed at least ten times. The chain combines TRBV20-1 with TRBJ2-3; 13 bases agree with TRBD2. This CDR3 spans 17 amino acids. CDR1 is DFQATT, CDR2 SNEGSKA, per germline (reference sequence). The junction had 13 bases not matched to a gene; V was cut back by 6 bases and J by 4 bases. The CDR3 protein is CSAAGTSGDMNPDTQYF. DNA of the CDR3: TGCAGTGCCGCCGGGACTAGCGGGGATATGAACCCAGATACGCAGTATTTT.

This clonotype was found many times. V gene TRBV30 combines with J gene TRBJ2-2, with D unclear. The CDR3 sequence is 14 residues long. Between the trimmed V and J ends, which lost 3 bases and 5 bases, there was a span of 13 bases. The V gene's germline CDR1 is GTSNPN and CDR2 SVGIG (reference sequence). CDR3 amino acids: CAWSTPERTGELFF. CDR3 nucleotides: TGTGCCTGGAGCACCCCAGAAAGAACCGGGGAGCTGTTTTTT.

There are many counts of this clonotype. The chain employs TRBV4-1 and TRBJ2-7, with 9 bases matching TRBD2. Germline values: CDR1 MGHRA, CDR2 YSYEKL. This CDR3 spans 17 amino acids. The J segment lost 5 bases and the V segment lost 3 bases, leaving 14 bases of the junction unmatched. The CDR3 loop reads CASSHGHSGGPLNEQYF. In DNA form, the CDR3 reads TGCGCCAGCAGCCATGGGCACAGCGGGGGGCCTCTTAACGAGCAGTACTTC.

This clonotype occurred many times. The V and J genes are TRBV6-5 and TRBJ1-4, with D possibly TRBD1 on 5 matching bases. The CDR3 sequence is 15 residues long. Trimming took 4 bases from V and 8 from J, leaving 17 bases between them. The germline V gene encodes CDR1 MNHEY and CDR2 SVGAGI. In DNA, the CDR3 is TGTGCCAGCAGTTGGGGTAGGGGATTAGGAGAAAAACTGTTTTTT. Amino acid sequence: CASSWGRGLGEKLFF.

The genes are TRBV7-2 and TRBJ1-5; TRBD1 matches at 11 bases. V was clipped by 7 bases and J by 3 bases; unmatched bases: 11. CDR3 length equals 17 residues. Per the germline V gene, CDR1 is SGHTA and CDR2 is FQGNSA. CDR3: CASTRSGQGALNQPQHF. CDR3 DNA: TGTGCCAGCACCCGATCCGGACAGGGGGCGCTCAATCAGCCCCAGCATTTT.

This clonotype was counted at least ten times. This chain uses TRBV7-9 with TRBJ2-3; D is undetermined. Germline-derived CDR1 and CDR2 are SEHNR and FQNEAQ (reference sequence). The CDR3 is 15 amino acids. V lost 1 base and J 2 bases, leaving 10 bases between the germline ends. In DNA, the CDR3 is TGTGCCAGCAGCTTAGGTGGGATAAACACAGATACGCAGTATTTT. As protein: CASSLGGINTDTQYF.

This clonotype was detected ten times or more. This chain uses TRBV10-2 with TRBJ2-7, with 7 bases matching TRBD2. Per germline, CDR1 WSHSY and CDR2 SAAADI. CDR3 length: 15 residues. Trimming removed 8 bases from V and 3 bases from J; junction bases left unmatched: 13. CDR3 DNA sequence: TGCGCCAGCTTTGGTCCCAAGCGGGACGGCTACGAGCAGTACTTC. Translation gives CASFGPKRDGYEQYF.

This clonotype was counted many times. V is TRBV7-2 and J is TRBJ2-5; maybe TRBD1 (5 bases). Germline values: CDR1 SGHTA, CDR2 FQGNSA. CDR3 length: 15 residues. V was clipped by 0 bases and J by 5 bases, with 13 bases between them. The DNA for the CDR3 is TGTGCCAGCAGCTTAGCGCCCAGGGCTGGGGAGACCCAGTACTTC. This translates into CASSLAPRAGETQYF.

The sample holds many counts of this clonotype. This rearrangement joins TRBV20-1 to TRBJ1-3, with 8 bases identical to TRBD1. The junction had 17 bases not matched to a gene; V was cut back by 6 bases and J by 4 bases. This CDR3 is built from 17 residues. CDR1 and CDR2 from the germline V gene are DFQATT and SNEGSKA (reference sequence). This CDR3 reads CSANPAGRGLGGNTIYF. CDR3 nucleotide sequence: TGCAGTGCGAATCCCGCCGGCAGGGGGCTTGGAGGAAACACCATATATTTT.

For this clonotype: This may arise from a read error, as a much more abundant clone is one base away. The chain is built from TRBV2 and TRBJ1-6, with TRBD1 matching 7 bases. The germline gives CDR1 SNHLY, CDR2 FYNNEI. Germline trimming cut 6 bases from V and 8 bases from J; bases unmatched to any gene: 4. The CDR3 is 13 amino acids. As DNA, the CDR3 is TGTGCCAGCAGGGCAGGGGGTTATTCACCCCTCCACTTT. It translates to CASRAGGYSPLHF.

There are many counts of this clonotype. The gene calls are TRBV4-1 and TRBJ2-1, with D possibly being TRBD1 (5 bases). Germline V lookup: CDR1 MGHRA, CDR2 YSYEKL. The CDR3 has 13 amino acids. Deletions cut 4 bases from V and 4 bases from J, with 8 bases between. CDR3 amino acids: CASSRQGYNEQFF. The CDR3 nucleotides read TGCGCCAGCAGCCGTCAGGGTTACAATGAGCAGTTCTTC.

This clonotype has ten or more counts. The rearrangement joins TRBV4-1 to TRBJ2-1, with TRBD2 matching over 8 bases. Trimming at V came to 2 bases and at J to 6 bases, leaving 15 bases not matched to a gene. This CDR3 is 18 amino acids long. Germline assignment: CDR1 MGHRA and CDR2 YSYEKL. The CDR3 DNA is TGCGCCAGCAGCCAAAAGGGGCTAGCGGGTCCCGCTACCAATGAGCAGTTCTTC. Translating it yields CASSQKGLAGPATNEQFF.

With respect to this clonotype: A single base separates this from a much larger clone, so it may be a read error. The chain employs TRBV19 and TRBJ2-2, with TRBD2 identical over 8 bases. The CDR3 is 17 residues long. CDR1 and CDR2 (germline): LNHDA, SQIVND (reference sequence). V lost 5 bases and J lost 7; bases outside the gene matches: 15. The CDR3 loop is CASSPSAGAIAHGELFF. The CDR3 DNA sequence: TGTGCCAGTAGTCCCTCAGCGGGGGCGATTGCTCACGGGGAGCTGTTTTTT. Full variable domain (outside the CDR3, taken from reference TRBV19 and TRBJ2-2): DGGITQSPKYLFRKEGQNVTLSCEQNLNHDAMYWYRQDPGQGLRLIYYSQIVNDFQKGDIAEGYSVSREKKESFPLTVTSAQKNPTAFYLCASSPSAGAIAHGELFFGEGSRLTVL.

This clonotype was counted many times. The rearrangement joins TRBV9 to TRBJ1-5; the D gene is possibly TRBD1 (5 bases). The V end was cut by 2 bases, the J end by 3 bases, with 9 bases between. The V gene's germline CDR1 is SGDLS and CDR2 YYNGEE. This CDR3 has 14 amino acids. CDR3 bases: TGTGCCAGCAGCGTCGGGGGGGTCAATCAGCCCCAGCATTTT. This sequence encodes CASSVGGVNQPQHF. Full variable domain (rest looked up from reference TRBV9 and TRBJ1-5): DSGVTQTPKHLITATGQRVTLRCSPRSGDLSVYWYQQSLDQGLQFLIQYYNGEERAKGNILERFSAQQFPDLHSELNLSSLELGDSALYFCASSVGGVNQPQHFGDGTRLSIL.

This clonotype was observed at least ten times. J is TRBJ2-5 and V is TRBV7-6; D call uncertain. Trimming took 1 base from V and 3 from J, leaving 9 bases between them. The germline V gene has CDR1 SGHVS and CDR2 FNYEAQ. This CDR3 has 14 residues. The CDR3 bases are TGTGCCAGCAGCTTAGATCTGTCAGAAGAGACCCAGTACTTC. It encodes CASSLDLSEETQYF.

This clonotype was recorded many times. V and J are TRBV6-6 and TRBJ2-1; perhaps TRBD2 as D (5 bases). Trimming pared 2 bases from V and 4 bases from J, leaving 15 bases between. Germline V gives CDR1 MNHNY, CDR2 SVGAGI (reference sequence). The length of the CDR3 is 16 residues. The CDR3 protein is CASSYASSYLYNEQFF. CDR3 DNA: TGTGCCAGCAGTTACGCTAGCAGCTACCTATACAATGAGCAGTTCTTC.

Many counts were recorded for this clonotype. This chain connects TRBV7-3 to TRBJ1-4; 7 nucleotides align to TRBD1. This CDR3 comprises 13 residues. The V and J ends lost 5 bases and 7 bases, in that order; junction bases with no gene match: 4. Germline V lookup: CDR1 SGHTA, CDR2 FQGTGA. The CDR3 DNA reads TGTGCCAGCAGCCCTGGACAGGCTGAAAAACTGTTTTTT. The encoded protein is CASSPGQAEKLFF.

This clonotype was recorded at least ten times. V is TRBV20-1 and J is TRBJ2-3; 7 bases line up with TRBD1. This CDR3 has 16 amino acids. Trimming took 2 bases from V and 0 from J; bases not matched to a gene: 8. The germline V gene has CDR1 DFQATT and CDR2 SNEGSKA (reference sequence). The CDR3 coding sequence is TGCAGTGCTAGATTCAACAGGGGCCAGAGCACAGATACGCAGTATTTT. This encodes CSARFNRGQSTDTQYF.

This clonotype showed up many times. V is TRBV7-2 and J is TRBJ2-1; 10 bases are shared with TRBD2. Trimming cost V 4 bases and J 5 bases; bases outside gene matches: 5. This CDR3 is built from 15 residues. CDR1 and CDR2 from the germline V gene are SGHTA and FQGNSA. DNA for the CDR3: TGTGCCAGCAGCTCCCTAGCGGGAGTGAACAATGAGCAGTTCTTC. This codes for CASSSLAGVNNEQFF.